A single sample gave rise to the 22 T cell receptor beta chains below, sequenced in a study of CD8+ T cells in alopecia areata. Extracted RNA was reverse transcribed into cDNA, the sequencing template. TCRdb's table, derived via immunoSEQ multiplex PCR, lists solely in-frame clones and lacks some. The sample lists approximately 210,000 clones, approximately 45% occurring once. Regarding treatment: oral pan-JAK inhibitor, 5-10 mg twice daily. The sample in question was CD4+ T cells sorted from blood, obtained at approximately week 36, from a patient treated with tofacitinib. The receptors were sampled from a human donor with alopecia areata.

As DNA, the CDR3 is TGTGCCAGCAGCCCGTTCGTGCTCAAGACCCAGTACTTC. It specifies CASSPFVLKTQYF. The rearrangement joins TRBV11-2 to TRBJ2-5; no firm D call. Trimming removed 5 bases from V and 6 bases from J, with 13 bases in between. Germline values: CDR1 SGHAT, CDR2 FQNNGV. The CDR3 runs 13 residues.

The rearrangement uses TRBV4-1 and TRBJ2-5, with a possible D match to TRBD2 (6 bases). Germline V gene sequence: CDR1 MGHRA, CDR2 YSYEKL. Trimming took off 1 base at V and 4 bases at J, with 10 bases between the two ends. This CDR3 spans 14 amino acids. The CDR3 DNA is TGCGCCAGCAGCCAAGGGGGGGTCGGAGAGACCCAGTACTTC. It yields the protein CASSQGGVGETQYF.

This clone has a handful of counts. The chain has TRBV6-5 and TRBJ2-5; TRBD2 aligns across 11 bases. Germline lookup yields CDR1 MNHEY and CDR2 SVGAGI. V was pared by 7 bases and J by 4 bases, with 5 bases of the junction left unmatched. This CDR3 is 14 amino acids long. The CDR3 DNA reads TGTGCCAGCACCGCCACTAGCGGGAGAGAGACCCAGTACTTC. Amino acids: CASTATSGRETQYF.

This chain joins TRBV10-2 and TRBJ2-2; TRBD2 matches at 10 bases. CDR1 and CDR2 from the germline V gene are WSHSY and SAAADI. The V segment lost 2 bases and the J segment 0 bases; nucleotides outside the gene matches: 3. The CDR3 length is 17 residues. The CDR3 DNA is TGCGCCAGCAGTGAGCGGCTAGCGGGAGCGAACACCGGGGAGCTGTTTTTT. Encoded protein: CASSERLAGANTGELFF.

This clone has just a few counts. The chain recombines TRBV28 with TRBJ1-2, with D unclear. The ends were cut back, 6 bases at V and 5 bases at J, with 19 bases in the middle. The germline gives CDR1 MDHEN, CDR2 SYDVKM. The CDR3 length is 15 residues. The CDR3 loop reads CASRRAPLLAYGYTF. The CDR3, as DNA: TGTGCCAGCAGAAGGGCCCCATTATTGGCTTATGGCTACACCTTC.

The chain recombines TRBV30 with TRBJ2-7; D not certain. CDR1 and CDR2 from the germline V gene are GTSNPN and SVGIG (reference sequence). The CDR3 is 11 residues long. The V end was cut by 3 bases, the J end by 5 bases, with 8 bases between. The CDR3 sequence: CAWSFLNEQYF. In DNA, the CDR3 is TGTGCCTGGAGCTTCTTGAACGAGCAGTACTTC.

The V gene is TRBV6-5, the J gene TRBJ2-6; D call uncertain. This CDR3 spans 14 amino acids. V was pared by 0 bases and J by 12 bases, with 12 bases between. CDR1 and CDR2 (germline): MNHEY, SVGAGI. The CDR3 sequence: CASSYSQALGVLTF. CDR3 DNA sequence: TGTGCCAGCAGTTACTCTCAGGCCCTTGGCGTCCTGACTTTC.

This rearrangement joins TRBV7-6 to TRBJ2-1; D remains ambiguous. V lost 2 bases and J lost 6, with 8 bases in between. CDR3 length: 13 amino acids. Germline-derived CDR1 and CDR2 are SGHVS and FNYEAQ. For the CDR3, the DNA is TGTGCCAGCAGCTTACAGCCCGGCAATGAGCAGTTCTTC. This gives the protein CASSLQPGNEQFF.

This clone was seen a few times. The V and J genes are TRBV21-1 and TRBJ2-1; the D call of TRBD2 is as the table states it, not checked on the DNA. TRBV21-1 is an annotated pseudogene. This CDR3 has 20 amino acids. CDR3 DNA: TGTGCCAGCAGCTTCCAAACAGGACTAGCGGGAGGTATTTCCTACAATGAGCAGTTCTTC. Protein: CASSFQTGLAGGISYNEQFF.

The rearrangement links TRBV29-1 to TRBJ1-1; no clear D gene. The CDR3 extends over 13 amino acids. V gave up 1 base and J gave up 5 bases, with 11 bases separating them. Germline assignment: CDR1 SQVTM and CDR2 ANQGSEA. DNA of the CDR3: TGCAGCGTTGAAGTTAGGGTAATGACTGAAGCTTTCTTT. This translates into CSVEVRVMTEAFF.

The chain carries TRBV29-1 and TRBJ2-5; no definite D call. The tail of the sequence fits TRBJ2-7 better, so the J call may be wrong. The CDR3 runs to 15 residues. CDR1 and CDR2 from the germline V gene are SQVTM and ANQGSEA. The CDR3 region has the DNA TGCAGCGTCGCCCCGGACGGCAGGAGCTCCTACGAGCAGTACTTC. It translates to CSVAPDGRSSYEQYF.

This clone was detected a few times. In nucleotides, the CDR3 is TGTGCCAGCAGCTTAGCCCCATGGAGGGAGCTGTTTTTT. Translation gives CASSLAPWRELFF. This sequence joins TRBV7-2 and TRBJ2-2; no clear D. Germline CDR1 is SGHTA and CDR2 is FQGNSA. The CDR3 loop spans 13 amino acids. Trimming left V 0 bases short and J 9 bases short, with 8 bases between.

CDR3 DNA: TGTGCCAGCAGTTACTCTACCGGCACAGATACGCAGTATTTT. Residues: CASSYSTGTDTQYF. The chain combines TRBV6-5 with TRBJ2-3; D is unresolved. From germline, CDR1 is MNHEY and CDR2 SVGAGI. The V end was cut by 0 bases, the J end by 1 base, with 5 bases between. The CDR3 consists of 14 residues.

The table lists this clone with many counts. V gene TRBV27 combines with J gene TRBJ2-2; the match to TRBD2 covers 10 bases. CDR3 size: 16 residues. The V gene's germline CDR1 is MNHEY and CDR2 SMNVEV (reference sequence). Losses at the gene ends were 5 bases for V and 1 base for J; bases not matched to a gene: 4. The CDR3 region has the DNA TGTGCCAGCAGTATCCTAGCGGGAGTGAACACCGGGGAGCTGTTTTTT. Protein sequence: CASSILAGVNTGELFF.

The J gene is TRBJ2-2, the V gene TRBV4-1; TRBD1 agrees at 9 bases. This CDR3 contains 16 residues. Per the germline V gene, CDR1 is MGHRA and CDR2 is YSYEKL. After removal of 4 bases from V and 6 bases from J, the junction contained 9 bases not matched to a gene. The CDR3 protein is CASSRRDRAAAGELFF. Written as DNA, the CDR3 is TGCGCCAGCAGCCGCCGGGACAGGGCGGCGGCCGGGGAGCTGTTTTTT.

This chain uses TRBV28 with TRBJ2-7; D unclear. The last part of the DNA fits TRBJ2-5 better; the J call may be wrong. Germline assignment: CDR1 MDHEN and CDR2 SYDVKM. This CDR3 has 11 residues. CDR3 coding DNA: TGTGCCAGCAGCACCGAGTGGACCCAGTACTTC. This translates into CASSTEWTQYF.

V gene TRBV30 combines with J gene TRBJ2-3; D may match TRBD1 or TRBD2 (5 bases each). There are 13 residues in the CDR3. V dropped 5 bases and J dropped 5 bases, with 14 bases sitting between them. Germline assignment: CDR1 GTSNPN and CDR2 SVGIG (reference sequence). CDR3 in amino acids: CAWRPGLGDTQYF. The CDR3 bases are TGTGCCTGGCGCCCGGGGCTCGGAGATACGCAGTATTTT.

This clone was observed a few times. CDR3 sequence (DNA): TGTGCCAGCAGTCGGGACCTCACAGATACGCAGTATTTT. Encoded protein: CASSRDLTDTQYF. V usage is TRBV6-1 and J usage is TRBJ2-3; the D call may be TRBD1 or TRBD2 (5 bases each). The CDR3 has 13 residues. Trimming stripped 5 bases from V and 2 bases from J, with 8 bases between. Germline lookup yields CDR1 MNHNS and CDR2 SASEGT.

The chain is built from TRBV29-1 and TRBJ2-1; perhaps D is TRBD1 or TRBD2 (5 bases each). CDR1 and CDR2 (germline): SQVTM, ANQGSEA. The V end lost 1 base, the J end lost 2 bases, and 15 bases lay between the germline ends. The CDR3 spans 16 residues. The DNA for the CDR3 is TGCAGCGTTGAAGGGTTAAGTGAGGGGCCCTACAATGAGCAGTTCTTC. This translates into CSVEGLSEGPYNEQFF.

This chain links TRBV7-9 with TRBJ1-2; D ambiguous. Looked up from germline, CDR1 is SEHNR and CDR2 is FQNEAQ (reference sequence). V lost 4 bases and J lost 8, with 20 bases in between. The CDR3 has 15 amino acids. CDR3 amino acids: CASSSRETDAFGYTF. As DNA, the CDR3 is TGTGCCAGCAGCTCGCGGGAGACGGACGCCTTCGGCTACACCTTC.

This clone has more than one count but fewer than ten. The V and J genes are TRBV6-6 and TRBJ2-5; 11 positions match TRBD2. Germline V lookup: CDR1 MNHNY, CDR2 SVGAGI (reference sequence). V was pared by 6 bases and J by 6 bases, with 9 bases of the junction left unmatched. The CDR3 runs to 15 residues. This CDR3 is CASRFIAGGQQTQYF. As DNA, the CDR3 is TGTGCCAGCAGGTTTATAGCGGGAGGGCAACAGACCCAGTACTTC.

This clone was picked up many times. The chain carries TRBV5-1 and TRBJ2-5; 8 nucleotides match TRBD2. V lost 0 bases, J lost 4 bases, and 5 bases stayed unmatched. In germline, CDR1 is SGHRS, CDR2 YFSETQ. The CDR3 runs to 15 residues. CDR3 bases: TGCGCCAGCAGCTTGGGGCCCGCGGGAGGAGAGACCCAGTACTTC. It translates to CASSLGPAGGETQYF.